The 12 T cell receptor beta chains below come from one sample, sequenced in a study of blood T cell repertoires in COVID-19. This table comes from immunoSEQ multiplex PCR, and its TCRdb copy is limited to in-frame clones, with some not included. The profile shows under 300,000 clones, 92% of them singletons. The sample taken for sequencing was peripheral blood. Receptors originate from a man in his thirties or forties with COVID-19, enrolled during active disease.

This chain uses TRBV11-3 with TRBJ2-6; 9 bases match TRBD1. CDR1 is SGHNT, CDR2 YENEEA, per germline. The CDR3 sequence is 18 residues long. The V and J ends lost 5 bases and 3 bases, in that order; junction bases with no gene match: 11. The chain's CDR3 is CASSPGQGSMSGANVLTF. Here the CDR3 DNA reads TGTGCCAGCAGCCCAGGACAGGGGAGTATGAGTGGGGCCAACGTCCTGACTTTC.

This chain links TRBV29-1 with TRBJ2-2, with TRBD2 matching over 14 bases. The CDR3 runs to 14 residues. Trimming at V came to 6 bases and at J to 7 bases, leaving 4 bases not matched to a gene. Germline lookup yields CDR1 SQVTM and CDR2 ANQGSEA. The chain's CDR3 is CSVGGLAGGGELFF. CDR3 nucleotides: TGCAGCGTCGGAGGACTAGCGGGGGGCGGGGAGCTGTTTTTT.

This chain joins TRBV19 and TRBJ2-3, with TRBD2 identical over 7 bases. V was pared by 3 bases and J by 3 bases, with 0 bases of the junction left unmatched. Germline V gives CDR1 LNHDA, CDR2 SQIVND (reference sequence). CDR3 length: 13 residues. DNA for the CDR3: TGTGCCAGTAGTATGGGGGGGACAGATACGCAGTATTTT. This sequence encodes CASSMGGTDTQYF.

Here the CDR3 DNA reads TGTGCCAGCAGCTTAACCTTACAGGGGGGAAACACCATATATTTT. The encoded protein is CASSLTLQGGNTIYF. The chain employs TRBV7-2 and TRBJ1-3, with TRBD1 identical over 7 bases. V gave up 2 bases and J gave up 4 bases; unmatched junction bases: 5. The length of the CDR3 is 15 residues. Germline assignment: CDR1 SGHTA and CDR2 FQGNSA.

The V call is TRBV29-1, the J call TRBJ1-2; 9 bases fit TRBD1. V dropped 8 bases and J dropped 3; count of bases not matched to a gene: 4. The CDR3 loop spans 12 amino acids. CDR1 is SQVTM, CDR2 ANQGSEA, per germline. This CDR3 is CSSRTGDYGYTF. The DNA of the CDR3 is TGCAGCTCCCGGACAGGGGACTATGGCTACACCTTC.

The CDR3 DNA sequence: TGTGCCAGCAGCTTAGGGGGCCCCCATTCACCCCTCCACTTT. It encodes CASSLGGPHSPLHF. The V gene is TRBV7-9, the J gene TRBJ1-6; the D gene is possibly TRBD1 (5 bases). Per the germline V gene, CDR1 is SEHNR and CDR2 is FQNEAQ (reference sequence). V lost 1 base and J 8 bases, leaving 9 bases between the germline ends. CDR3 length: 14 amino acids. The variable domain in full, with the rest retrieved from reference TRBV7-9 and TRBJ1-6, is DTGVSQNPRHKITKRGQNVTFRCDPISEHNRLYWYRQTLGQGPEFLTYFQNEAQLEKSRLLSDRFSAERPKGSFSTLEIQRTEQGDSAMYLCASSLGGPHSPLHFGNGTRLTVT.

The CDR3 loop is CASSQTGTGVTDTQYF. CDR3 in DNA: TGCGCCAGCAGTCAGACCGGGACAGGGGTGACAGATACGCAGTATTTT. V gene TRBV5-1 combines with J gene TRBJ2-3; 10 nucleotides match TRBD1. Trimming took 5 bases from V and 3 from J; bases not matched to a gene: 9. The CDR3 consists of 16 residues. The germline gives CDR1 SGHRS, CDR2 YFSETQ.

The chain recombines TRBV6-5 with TRBJ2-3; D remains unclear. Germline V gives CDR1 MNHEY, CDR2 SVGAGI. Trimming stripped 4 bases from V and 4 bases from J, with 18 bases between. The CDR3 covers 16 residues. The CDR3, as DNA: TGTGCCAGCAGTTCCACTTCCTTCGGGTCCCCAGATACGCAGTATTTT. Its protein is CASSSTSFGSPDTQYF.

This chain uses TRBV5-1 with TRBJ2-3; TRBD1 matches at 8 bases. The germline V gene encodes CDR1 SGHRS and CDR2 YFSETQ. CDR3 length: 15 residues. The trim removed 4 bases at V and 0 bases at J, leaving 4 bases unmatched. CDR3 nucleotides: TGCGCCAGCAGCCCGGACAGGGCTAGCACAGATACGCAGTATTTT. Translating gives CASSPDRASTDTQYF. The entire variable domain, with the rest obtained from reference TRBV5-1 and TRBJ2-3, is as follows: KAGVTQTPRYLIKTRGQQVTLSCSPISGHRSVSWYQQTPGQGLQFLFEYFSETQRNKGNFPGRFSGRQFSNSRSEMNVSTLELGDSALYLCASSPDRASTDTQYFGPGTRLTVL.

This sequence joins TRBV29-1 and TRBJ1-1; D gene uncertain. The germline V gene has CDR1 SQVTM and CDR2 ANQGSEA. Trimming pared 7 bases from V and 1 base from J, leaving 7 bases between. This CDR3 region has 11 residues. The CDR3, as DNA: TGCAGCGCAACAACGAACACTGAAGCTTTCTTT. This gives the protein CSATTNTEAFF. Full variable domain (missing parts from reference TRBV29-1 and TRBJ1-1): SAVISQKPSRDICQRGTSLTIQCQVDSQVTMMFWYRQQPGQSLTLIATANQGSEATYESGFVIDKFPISRPNLTFSTLTVSNMSPEDSSIYLCSATTNTEAFFGQGTRLTVV.

CDR3 amino acids: CATRQGVKLFF. DNA for the CDR3: TGTGCCACTCGACAGGGGGTAAAACTGTTTTTT. The V gene is TRBV19, the J gene TRBJ1-4, with 9 bases identical to TRBD1. V lost 10 bases, J lost 10 bases, and 4 bases stayed unmatched. The CDR3 length is 11 residues. The germline V gene has CDR1 LNHDA and CDR2 SQIVND (reference sequence).

The chain is built from TRBV9 and TRBJ1-2; the D is unclear. Per germline, CDR1 SGDLS and CDR2 YYNGEE. V was clipped by 4 bases and J by 8 bases, with 18 bases between them. The CDR3 covers 14 residues. The CDR3: CASSTTTRERGYTF. In nucleotides, the CDR3 is TGTGCCAGCAGCACAACCACCCGGGAAAGAGGCTACACCTTC.